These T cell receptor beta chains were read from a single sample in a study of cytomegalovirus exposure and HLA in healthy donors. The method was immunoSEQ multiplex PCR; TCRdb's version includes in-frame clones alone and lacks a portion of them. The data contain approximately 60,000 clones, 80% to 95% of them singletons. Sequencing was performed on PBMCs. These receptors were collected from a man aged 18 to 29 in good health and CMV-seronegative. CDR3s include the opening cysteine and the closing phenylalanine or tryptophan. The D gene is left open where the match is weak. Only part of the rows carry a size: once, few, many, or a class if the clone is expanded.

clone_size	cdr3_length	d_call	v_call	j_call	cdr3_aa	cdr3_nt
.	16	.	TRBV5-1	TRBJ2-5	CASSGTRGDRGETQYF	TGCGCCAGCAGCGGGACCCGTGGGGACCGGGGGGAGACCCAGTACTTC
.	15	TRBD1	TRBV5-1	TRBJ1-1	CASSLVQGGGTEAFF	TGCGCCAGCAGCTTGGTTCAGGGGGGCGGCACTGAAGCTTTCTTT
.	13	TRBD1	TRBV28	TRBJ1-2	CASSLDRVYGYTF	TGTGCCAGCAGTTTAGACAGGGTCTATGGCTACACCTTC
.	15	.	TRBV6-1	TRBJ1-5	CASSDRRAGNQPQHF	TGTGCCAGCAGTGACCGCAGGGCGGGCAATCAGCCCCAGCATTTT
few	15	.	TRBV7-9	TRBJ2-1	CASSSWDTAGDEQFF	TGTGCCAGCAGCTCCTGGGACACGGCGGGGGATGAGCAGTTCTTC
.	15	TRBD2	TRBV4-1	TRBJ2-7	CASSPPSGSDYEQYF	TGCGCCAGCAGCCCACCTAGCGGGAGTGACTACGAGCAGTACTTC
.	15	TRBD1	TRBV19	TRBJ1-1	CASSDPGTGNTEAFF	TGTGCCAGTAGCGATCCCGGGACAGGGAACACTGAAGCTTTCTTT
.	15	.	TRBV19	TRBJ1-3	CASRSGTLSGNTIYF	TGTGCCAGTAGAAGCGGGACGCTCTCTGGAAACACCATATATTTT
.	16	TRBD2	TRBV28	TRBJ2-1	CASSWSRLAGSNEQFF	TGTGCCAGCAGTTGGTCTCGACTAGCGGGATCTAATGAGCAGTTCTTC
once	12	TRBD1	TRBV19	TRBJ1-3	CASGQGAYTIYF	TGTGCCAGTGGGCAGGGGGCGTACACCATATATTTT
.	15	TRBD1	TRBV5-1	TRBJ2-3	CASSGRTGRTDTQYF	TGCGCCAGCAGCGGACGGACAGGGAGGACGGATACGCAGTATTTT
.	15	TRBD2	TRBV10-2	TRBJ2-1	CASSDGTSGSNEQFF	TGCGCCAGCAGTGATGGGACTAGCGGATCCAATGAGCAGTTCTTC
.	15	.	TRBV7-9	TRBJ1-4	CASSLEFREDEKLFF	TGTGCCAGCAGCTTAGAATTCAGGGAGGATGAAAAACTGTTTTTT
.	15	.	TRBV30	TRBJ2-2	CAWNRQGLSTGELFF	TGTGCCTGGAACCGGCAGGGCTTGAGCACCGGGGAGCTGTTTTTT
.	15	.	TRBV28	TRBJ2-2	CASSLGGTNTGELFF	TGTGCCAGCAGTTTAGGCGGGACGAACACCGGGGAGCTGTTTTTT
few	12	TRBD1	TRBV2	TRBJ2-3	CATSTGADTQYF	TGTGCCACCTCGACAGGGGCAGATACGCAGTATTTT
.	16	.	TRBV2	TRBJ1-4	CASSEAQRQKNEKLFF	TGTGCCAGCAGTGAAGCGCAGAGACAGAAGAATGAAAAACTGTTTTTT
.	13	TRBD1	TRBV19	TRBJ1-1	CASRLTGDTEAFF	TGTGCCAGTAGACTGACAGGGGACACTGAAGCTTTCTTT
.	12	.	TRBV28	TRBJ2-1	CASSSGRNEQFF	TGTGCCAGCAGTTCAGGGAGGAATGAGCAGTTCTTC
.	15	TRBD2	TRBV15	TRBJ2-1	CATSRDGGRGREQFF	TGTGCCACCAGCAGAGATGGCGGGAGGGGACGTGAGCAGTTCTTC
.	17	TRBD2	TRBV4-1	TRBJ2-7	CASSQDRTSGNSYEQYF	TGCGCCAGCAGCCAAGACCGGACTAGCGGGAACTCCTACGAGCAGTACTTC
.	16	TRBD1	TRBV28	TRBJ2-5	CASSFVESGGKETQYF	TGTGCCAGCAGTTTTGTAGAGTCAGGGGGAAAGGAGACCCAGTACTTC
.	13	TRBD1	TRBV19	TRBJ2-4	CASSGTGVNIQYF	TGTGCCAGTAGTGGGACAGGGGTTAACATTCAGTACTTC
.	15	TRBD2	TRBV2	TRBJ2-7	CASSVFSSGTYEQYF	TGTGCCAGCAGTGTGTTCTCTAGCGGGACCTACGAGCAGTACTTC
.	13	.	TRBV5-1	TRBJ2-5	CASSLASVETQYF	TGCGCCAGCAGCTTGGCGTCGGTAGAGACCCAGTACTTC
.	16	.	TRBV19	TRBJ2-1	CASSVKGAGSYNEQFF	TGTGCCAGTAGTGTTAAGGGAGCGGGCTCCTACAATGAGCAGTTCTTC
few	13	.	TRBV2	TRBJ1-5	CASGEQGIQPQHF	TGTGCCAGCGGGGAACAGGGTATCCAGCCCCAGCATTTT
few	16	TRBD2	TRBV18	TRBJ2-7	CASSPLPAGGVHEQYF	TGTGCCAGCTCACCCCTCCCCGCGGGAGGTGTCCACGAGCAGTACTTC